Listed below are T cell receptor beta chains from one sample, sequenced in a study of blood T cell repertoires in COVID-19. Sequencing was performed with immunoSEQ multiplex PCR; in TCRdb, only in-frame clones are kept and a portion is missing. The table includes some 230,000 clones, just over 85% detected once. Input material: peripheral blood. The receptors were gathered from a man aged 30 to 39 who had recovered from COVID-19. Each CDR3 is given without its conserved first and last residue. The order of the fields is J gene, V gene, CDR3 protein.

TRBJ1-6 | TRBV3-1/TRBV3-2 | ASSQRAISARANSPLH
TRBJ1-6 | TRBV6-1 | ASSGTVENSPLH
TRBJ2-7 | TRBV5-1 | ASSFYLRGASYEQY
TRBJ1-1 | TRBV7-9 | AYRDDRGMDTEAF
TRBJ2-6 | TRBV30 | AWSFVGANVLT
TRBJ1-5 | TRBV28 | ASSGGGSNQPQH
TRBJ1-6 | TRBV21-1 | ASSKGDFHRGLNDSPLH
TRBJ2-3 | TRBV29-1 | SVRTSGLADTQY
TRBJ1-5 | TRBV9 | ASSSGTGGQPQH
TRBJ2-2 | TRBV11-3 | ASSFRTGTTNTGELF
TRBJ1-6 | TRBV7-9 | ASTQRTGNNSPLH
TRBJ2-7 | TRBV19 | ASSFSGGWEQY
TRBJ2-5 | TRBV19 | ASSDSQGFETQY
TRBJ2-2 | TRBV19 | ASRQGYTGELF
TRBJ1-1 | TRBV5-4 | ASSFDRGAFAEAF
TRBJ2-1 | TRBV11-2 | ASSPSGGAFSYNEQF
TRBJ1-3 | TRBV6-5 | ASTPTGATGNTIY
TRBJ2-2 | TRBV24-1 | ATSRGDTGELF
TRBJ2-3 | TRBV24-1 | ATSPTSGVSDTQY
TRBJ2-3 | TRBV11-2 | ASSPSGGADTQY
TRBJ2-6 | TRBV18 | ASSPASTSGANVLT
TRBJ1-5 | TRBV7-9 | ASSLPGTANQPQH
TRBJ1-1 | TRBV12-3/TRBV12-4 | ASSLFAVAEAF
TRBJ2-7 | TRBV11-2 | ASSPLMWRGTGARNEQY
TRBJ2-7 | TRBV7-9 | ASSFPGISYEQY
TRBJ2-7 | TRBV18 | ASSPAGPYEQY
TRBJ1-2 | TRBV10-3 | AITPDLGANYGYT
TRBJ2-7 | TRBV5-1 | ASSFGLGRGAKYEQY
TRBJ1-4 | TRBV7-8 | ASSLLEGQGREKLF
TRBJ2-1 | TRBV2 | ASSADNEQF
TRBJ2-1 | TRBV7-9 | ASSRNENEQF
TRBJ1-2 | TRBV5-5 | ASSVSPGGYGYT
TRBJ1-4 | TRBV24-1 | ATQPSAGSGEKLF
TRBJ2-5 | TRBV20-1 | SGTVWETQY
TRBJ1-1 | TRBV5-1 | ASSLSDRGETEAF
TRBJ1-4 | TRBV30 | AKKGQGNEKLF
TRBJ1-1 | TRBV18 | ASSADRAVTEAF
TRBJ2-4 | TRBV7-2 | ASSPSRAGGQNIQY
TRBJ1-2 | TRBV3-1/TRBV3-2 | ASSQDNSTPYGYT
TRBJ2-7 | TRBV7-9 | ASSREYEQY
TRBJ2-4 | TRBV6-5 | ASASGGYKNIQY
TRBJ2-7 | TRBV5-1 | ASSFSVEQY
TRBJ2-2 | TRBV9 | ASSVAVVNTGELF
TRBJ1-5 | TRBV10-1 | ASSVAGDQPQH
TRBJ2-6 | TRBV5-4 | ASSLDGVTGANVLT
TRBJ2-7 | TRBV7-6 | ASSPGTGAYEQY
TRBJ1-1 | TRBV7-9 | ASSPQGPAMNTEAF
TRBJ2-5 | TRBV4-2 | ASSQDRRTSGPQETQY
TRBJ2-6 | TRBV5-4 | ASRASAKGAGANVLT
TRBJ2-5 | TRBV6-5 | ASSRLQGQGTQY
TRBJ1-2 | TRBV24-1 | ATSDAKQGANYGYT
TRBJ2-1 | TRBV6-5 | ASRVLDRVYDEQF
TRBJ2-7 | TRBV19 | ASATLAATYEQY